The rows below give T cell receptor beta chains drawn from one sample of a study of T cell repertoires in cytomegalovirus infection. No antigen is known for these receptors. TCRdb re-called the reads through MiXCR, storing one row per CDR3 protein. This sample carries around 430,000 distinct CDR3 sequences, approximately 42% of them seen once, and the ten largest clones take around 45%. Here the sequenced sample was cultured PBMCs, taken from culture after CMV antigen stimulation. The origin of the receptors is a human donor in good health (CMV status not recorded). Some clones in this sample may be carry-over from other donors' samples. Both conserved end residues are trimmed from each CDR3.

CDR3 protein: ASSLDGGGVETQY
J gene: TRBJ2-5
V gene: TRBV7-8

CDR3 protein: ASSLVRGHTEAF
J gene: TRBJ1-1
V gene: TRBV11-2

CDR3 protein: SAAGYSSTDTQY
J gene: TRBJ2-3
V gene: TRBV20-1

CDR3 protein: ASSFRDRSGEQY
J gene: TRBJ2-7
V gene: TRBV7-2

CDR3 protein: ASSPTRQENEKLF
J gene: TRBJ1-4
V gene: TRBV7-6

CDR3 protein: ASSGRRGWENTEAF
J gene: TRBJ1-1
V gene: TRBV19

CDR3 protein: SARPSSGVVQTGELF
J gene: TRBJ2-2
V gene: TRBV20-1

CDR3 protein: ASSRGLAGRNTGELF
J gene: TRBJ2-2
V gene: TRBV7-2

CDR3 protein: ASSLVGWTSGGAEQY
J gene: TRBJ2-7
V gene: TRBV7-2

CDR3 protein: ASSPGQGLSGANVLT
J gene: TRBJ2-6
V gene: TRBV7-2

CDR3 protein: ASSRGATETQY
J gene: TRBJ2-5
V gene: TRBV7-2

CDR3 protein: ASSSYGTSNEQF
J gene: TRBJ2-1
V gene: TRBV7-6

CDR3 protein: ASSYRRYEQF
J gene: TRBJ2-1
V gene: TRBV6-2/TRBV6-3

CDR3 protein: ATLQGRYEQY
J gene: TRBJ2-7
V gene: TRBV15

CDR3 protein: ASSLLGGSPYNEQF
J gene: TRBJ2-1
V gene: TRBV5-4

CDR3 protein: ASSLRQGAATEAF
J gene: TRBJ1-1
V gene: TRBV7-2

CDR3 protein: ASSIDVSAEAF
J gene: TRBJ1-1
V gene: TRBV19

CDR3 protein: ASIPQGRMNTEAF
J gene: TRBJ1-1
V gene: TRBV7-9

CDR3 protein: ASSEPLRGGNTDTQY
J gene: TRBJ2-3
V gene: TRBV25-1

CDR3 protein: SAPWDRGYEQY
J gene: TRBJ2-7
V gene: TRBV20-1

CDR3 protein: ATRGLAGGYEQY
J gene: TRBJ2-7
V gene: TRBV6-6

CDR3 protein: ASGQVPDTQY
J gene: TRBJ2-3
V gene: TRBV7-9

CDR3 protein: ASRWAGGNTEAF
J gene: TRBJ1-1
V gene: TRBV27

CDR3 protein: ASSRGQGEKLF
J gene: TRBJ1-4
V gene: TRBV7-2

CDR3 protein: ASSLVYVRGSAPLH
J gene: TRBJ1-6
V gene: TRBV5-8

CDR3 protein: ASSGFVNPYNEQF
J gene: TRBJ2-1
V gene: TRBV7-8

CDR3 protein: ASSHTTGMNTEAF
J gene: TRBJ1-1
V gene: TRBV7-2

CDR3 protein: ASSLTSGRVNEQF
J gene: TRBJ2-1
V gene: TRBV7-6

CDR3 protein: ASSYSGGGAEAF
J gene: TRBJ1-1
V gene: TRBV6-2/TRBV6-3

CDR3 protein: ASSRPGAWGGDEQF
J gene: TRBJ2-1
V gene: TRBV7-9

CDR3 protein: SATAPRRHTQY
J gene: TRBJ2-3
V gene: TRBV20-1

CDR3 protein: ASSLQQDLIGELF
J gene: TRBJ2-2
V gene: TRBV7-6

CDR3 protein: ASSLGGNGQPQH
J gene: TRBJ1-5
V gene: TRBV12-3/TRBV12-4

CDR3 protein: ASSPRTSGGVYNEQF
J gene: TRBJ2-1
V gene: TRBV11-3

CDR3 protein: ASRGLAGVSYEQY
J gene: TRBJ2-7
V gene: TRBV6-1

CDR3 protein: ASSFMSTMGYT
J gene: TRBJ1-2
V gene: TRBV12-3/TRBV12-4

CDR3 protein: ASSTPQPWQPQH
J gene: TRBJ1-5
V gene: TRBV19

CDR3 protein: ASSMSTSEGETQY
J gene: TRBJ2-5
V gene: TRBV19

CDR3 protein: ATSRDRAVHYGYT
J gene: TRBJ1-2
V gene: TRBV15

CDR3 protein: ASSLGGGYGNEQF
J gene: TRBJ2-1
V gene: TRBV7-2

CDR3 protein: ASSLRLAGALEQF
J gene: TRBJ2-1
V gene: TRBV7-8

CDR3 protein: ASSSKGSDIGVEQY
J gene: TRBJ2-7
V gene: TRBV12-3/TRBV12-4

CDR3 protein: ASSHTDRGNMNEQF
J gene: TRBJ2-1
V gene: TRBV6-6

CDR3 protein: ASSGRGKELF
J gene: TRBJ2-2
V gene: TRBV7-9

CDR3 protein: ASSSGTGQPGEKLF
J gene: TRBJ1-4
V gene: TRBV5-5

CDR3 protein: ASSLLVTGMGEKLF
J gene: TRBJ1-4
V gene: TRBV7-9

CDR3 protein: ASSLRVYGEKLF
J gene: TRBJ1-4
V gene: TRBV7-2

CDR3 protein: ASSLAAAAYEQY
J gene: TRBJ2-7
V gene: TRBV7-9

CDR3 protein: AIRDSTEAF
J gene: TRBJ1-1
V gene: TRBV10-3

CDR3 protein: TGYGGTGDTQY
J gene: TRBJ2-3
V gene: TRBV20-1

CDR3 protein: ASSRLGRLSYNEQF
J gene: TRBJ2-1
V gene: TRBV4-1